Listed below are T cell receptor beta chains from one sample, sequenced in a study of beta chain features in type 1 diabetes. Profiled with immunoSEQ multiplex PCR; TCRdb holds only in-frame clones, not every one. The repertoire consists of around 690,000 clones, with 9.5% to 15% occurring once and the leading ten covering roughly 0.12%. Sequencing was carried out using naive CD4+ T cells from blood. These receptor sequences come from a man aged 30 to 45 with type 1 diabetes. Both conserved end residues are part of each CDR3. D genes are given only for firm matches. Clone size appears in some rows only: once, few, many, or a class for an expanded clone.

J gene | clone size | D gene | V gene | CDR3 DNA | CDR3 protein
TRBJ1-1 | - | - | TRBV7-9 | TGTGCCAGCAGCTTAGGGTTTATGGGAGGGGGGACTGAAGCTTTCTTT | CASSLGFMGGGTEAFF
TRBJ2-5 | - | - | TRBV6-6 | TGTGCCAGCAGTCCACTCGGACTCATTTTAGAAGAGACCCAGTACTTC | CASSPLGLILEETQYF
TRBJ2-1 | - | TRBD1 | TRBV6-4 | TGTGCCAGCAGTGACAGGGACAGGGGGTCCTACAATGAGCAGTTCTTC | CASSDRDRGSYNEQFF
TRBJ1-2 | few | - | TRBV25-1 | TGTGCCAGCAGTGAATCGGGCAGGGTGGAACGGAGCTATGGCTACACCTTC | CASSESGRVERSYGYTF
TRBJ2-7 | - | - | TRBV25-1 | TGTGCCAGCACAGGGTGGGGCGAGCAGTACTTC | CASTGWGEQYF
TRBJ1-5 | - | TRBD1 | TRBV7-2 | TGTGCCAGCAGCTTAGCGGGACAGGGGAATCAGCCCCAGCATTTT | CASSLAGQGNQPQHF
TRBJ2-7 | - | - | TRBV7-2 | TGTGCCAGCAGCTTAATCTCCTACGAGCAGTACTTC | CASSLISYEQYF
TRBJ2-2 | few | - | TRBV28 | TGTGCCAGCAGTTGGACTTACACCGGGGAGCTGTTTTTT | CASSWTYTGELFF
TRBJ2-7 | - | - | TRBV11-3 | TGTGCCAGCAGCATCGGGGGGCGAACCTACGAGCAGTACTTC | CASSIGGRTYEQYF
TRBJ2-7 | few | TRBD2 | TRBV9 | TGTGCCAGCAGCGTAATAGCGGGGGAAACCAACGAGCAGTACTTC | CASSVIAGETNEQYF
TRBJ1-4 | many | - | TRBV14 | TGTGCCAGCAGCCAACTAGAGAATGAAAAACTGTTTTTT | CASSQLENEKLFF
TRBJ1-6 | - | - | TRBV27 | TGTGCCAGCAGTTCAAGGGGCAGGTCACCCCTCCACTTT | CASSSRGRSPLHF
TRBJ2-3 | few | TRBD2 | TRBV15 | TGTGCCACCAGCGAACTTAGCGGGGGGGCACAAGATACGCAGTATTTT | CATSELSGGAQDTQYF
TRBJ2-7 | - | TRBD1 | TRBV5-1 | TGCGCCAGCAGCTCGAAGGGACAGGCGCTCTCCTACGAGCAGTACTTC | CASSSKGQALSYEQYF
TRBJ2-5 | few | TRBD2 | TRBV10-3 | TGTGCCACAGCCGGGACTAGCGGGCAAGAGACCCAGTACTTC | CATAGTSGQETQYF
TRBJ2-3 | - | - | TRBV5-6 | TGTGCCAGCAGCTTGCAGGGACCAGATACGCAGTATTTT | CASSLQGPDTQYF
TRBJ1-5 | few | TRBD1 | TRBV30 | TGTGCCTGGAGTCTTGGCGCAGGGGGCGAAGGTCAGCCCCAGCATTTT | CAWSLGAGGEGQPQHF
TRBJ1-4 | few | - | TRBV5-1 | TGCGCCAGCAGCTTAACAGATAATGAAAAACTGTTTTTT | CASSLTDNEKLFF